Listed below are T cell receptor beta chains from one sample, sequenced in a study of CD8 T cells in Susac syndrome. TCRdb redid the calling of the immunoSEQ multiplex PCR reads with MiXCR, one entry per CDR3 protein. The sample yields about 300,000 distinct CDR3 sequences, over 75% seen once. What was sequenced was CD8+ T cells from PBMCs. The source of these receptors is a human donor with multiple sclerosis. The CDR3 runs from the conserved cysteine through the conserved F or W. The D gene is left open where the match is weak. Some rows mark clone size as missing; the rest say once, few, many or name a class of expanded clone.

clone_size,j_call,d_call,v_call,cdr3_nt,cdr3_aa
NA,TRBJ2-7,NA,TRBV28,TGTGCCAGCAGTTTAGGCAGGGTCCACGAGCAGTACTTC,CASSLGRVHEQYF
NA,TRBJ1-1,NA,TRBV30,TGTGCCTGGAGTGTGGACTATGGCACTGAAGCTTTCTTT,CAWSVDYGTEAFF
NA,TRBJ2-7,TRBD2,TRBV4-3,TGCGCCAGCAGCCCCTCCCGCGGGAGCTCCTACGAGCAGTACTTC,CASSPSRGSSYEQYF
NA,TRBJ2-7,NA,TRBV4-2,TGTGCCAGCAGCCAAGATACCGGCGGAAGCTCCTACGAGCAGTACTTC,CASSQDTGGSSYEQYF
NA,TRBJ1-5,NA,TRBV28,TGTGCCAGCAGCATACAGTTCAATCAGCCCCAGCATTTT,CASSIQFNQPQHF
NA,TRBJ1-1,NA,TRBV7-9,TGTGCCAGCAGCGGAAAGGGGCCGGGCACTGAAGCTTTCTTT,CASSGKGPGTEAFF
NA,TRBJ2-1,NA,TRBV24-1,TGTGCCACCAGTGATCGTAATGAGCAGTTCTTC,CATSDRNEQFF
NA,TRBJ1-1,NA,TRBV19,TGTGCCAGTAGCACCGGGACACCGCACACTGAAGCTTTCTTT,CASSTGTPHTEAFF
NA,TRBJ2-5,TRBD2,TRBV27,TGTGCCAGCAGTTCGCAGACTAGCGGGGCGGAGACCCAGTACTTC,CASSSQTSGAETQYF
NA,TRBJ1-1,TRBD1,TRBV20-1,TGCAGTGCTAGAGATCTCGGGACAGGGAAGGAAGCTTTCTTT,CSARDLGTGKEAFF
NA,TRBJ1-1,NA,TRBV6-5,TGTGCCAGCAGTTACACCAGGACGAGGACTGAAGCTTTCTTT,CASSYTRTRTEAFF
NA,TRBJ1-3,NA,TRBV4-3,TGCGCCAGCAGCCAAGAGAAGGTCGCGGGAAACACCATATATTTT,CASSQEKVAGNTIYF
once,TRBJ2-1,NA,TRBV27,TGTGCCAGCAGTTTAGGGGGTACCAGAAATGAGCAGTTCTTC,CASSLGGTRNEQFF
NA,TRBJ2-1,TRBD2,TRBV13,TGTGCCAGCAGCTTAAACCAGCGGGAGAATGAGCAGTTCTTC,CASSLNQRENEQFF
NA,TRBJ2-7,TRBD2,TRBV28,TGTGCCAGCAGGGTCCCTGGGAGGGCCTACGAGCAGTACTTC,CASRVPGRAYEQYF
NA,TRBJ1-1,NA,TRBV30,TGTGCCTGGACTTCAGGAGGAACGACTGAAGCTTTCTTT,CAWTSGGTTEAFF
NA,TRBJ2-2,NA,TRBV24-1,TGTGCCACCAGTGATTCCGAGGGACCCTCGAACACCGGGGAGCTGTTTTTT,CATSDSEGPSNTGELFF
NA,TRBJ1-3,NA,TRBV30,TGTGCAAGGGCCCAGAGCTCTGGAAACACCATATATTTT,CARAQSSGNTIYF
NA,TRBJ2-1,NA,TRBV7-8,TGTGCCAGCAGCTTGTTTATCGGCCAAGAATACAATGAGCAGTTCTTC,CASSLFIGQEYNEQFF
NA,TRBJ1-1,NA,TRBV4-2,TGTGCCAGCAGCCAAATCGTGGGACACAACACTGAAGCTTTCTTT,CASSQIVGHNTEAFF
few,TRBJ2-2,NA,TRBV4-1,TGCGCCAGCAGCCAAGATCGGACAAGCGGGGAGCTGTTTTTT,CASSQDRTSGELFF
NA,TRBJ1-5,NA,TRBV10-3,TGTGCCATCAGTGATCGAGGAGTTCGAAATCAGCCCCAGCATTTT,CAISDRGVRNQPQHF
NA,TRBJ1-1,TRBD1,TRBV27,TGTGCCAGCAGTTTATCATGGACAGGGGTAACTGAAGCTTTCTTT,CASSLSWTGVTEAFF
NA,TRBJ2-7,NA,TRBV19,TGTGCCAGTAGTATCCAAGATACCGGCGAGCAGTACTTC,CASSIQDTGEQYF
NA,TRBJ2-1,TRBD1,TRBV14,TGTGCCAGCAGCCAATTGCAGGGGGCCGGCAATGAGCAGTTCTTC,CASSQLQGAGNEQFF
NA,TRBJ2-1,NA,TRBV5-4,TGTGCCGGGGGCCCCTCGGATGAGCAGTTCTTC,CAGGPSDEQFF
NA,TRBJ2-1,TRBD2,TRBV12-3/TRBV12-4,TGTGCCAGCAGCGGCCCCGGGACTAGCTACAATGAGCAGTTCTTC,CASSGPGTSYNEQFF
NA,TRBJ2-2,TRBD1,TRBV4-3,TGCGCCAGCAGCCAAGAAGGCAGGGGGCTCACCGGGGAGCTGTTTTTT,CASSQEGRGLTGELFF
few,TRBJ1-5,NA,TRBV6-5,TGTGCCAGCAGTCCGGACAGTTCCAATCAGCCCCAGCATTTT,CASSPDSSNQPQHF
few,TRBJ2-7,NA,TRBV5-6,TGTGCCAGCAGCTTGAGGGGCCACGAGCAGTACTTC,CASSLRGHEQYF
NA,TRBJ2-7,TRBD2,TRBV5-1,TGCGCCAGCAGCTCCCTCCCGCGGGAGTTAGGGGCCGCGGACTACGAGCAGTACTTC,CASSSLPRELGAADYEQYF
NA,TRBJ1-5,NA,TRBV20-1,TGCAGTGCTAGCCCGACAGGCTACAATCAGCCCCAGCATTTT,CSASPTGYNQPQHF
few,TRBJ2-7,NA,TRBV11-2,TGTGCCAGCAGCTTCGGGGGCAGCGGCTACGAGCAGTACTTC,CASSFGGSGYEQYF
once,TRBJ1-1,NA,TRBV3-1,TGTGCCAGCAGCCAAGGACAAACTGTGGACACTGAAGCTTTCTTT,CASSQGQTVDTEAFF
NA,TRBJ1-1,TRBD1,TRBV28,TGTGCCAGCAGTCCCGGGACAGGGGACACTGAAGCTTTCTTT,CASSPGTGDTEAFF
once,TRBJ2-7,NA,TRBV28,TGTGCCAGCAGTTATGGGACGGACCGTTTCTCCTACGAGCAGTACTTC,CASSYGTDRFSYEQYF
NA,TRBJ2-1,NA,TRBV12-3/TRBV12-4,TGTGCCAGCAGATCCCGTGACATCGCGATTCCAGGTGAGCAGTTCTTC,CASRSRDIAIPGEQFF
NA,TRBJ1-2,NA,TRBV19,TGTGCCGGTAGTCCAGGCCCGGGATATGGCTACACCTTC,CAGSPGPGYGYTF
NA,TRBJ1-1,NA,TRBV19,TGTGCCAGTAGTACGTGGACGTTTTCCGAAGCTTTCTTT,CASSTWTFSEAFF
NA,TRBJ2-4,NA,TRBV7-8,TGTGCCAGCAGCTTAGAACCCGGGGCCAAAAACATTCAGTACTTC,CASSLEPGAKNIQYF
NA,TRBJ2-1,NA,TRBV28,TGTGCCAGCAGTGCCCTTGGGGCCGACAATGAGCAGTTCTTC,CASSALGADNEQFF
once,TRBJ1-2,NA,TRBV6-5,TGTGCCAGCAGTTACTCAGGCGCAGGACCGAAAACCTTC,CASSYSGAGPKTF
NA,TRBJ2-1,TRBD2,TRBV12-3/TRBV12-4,TGTGCCAGCAGTGCGACTAGCGGGAGATATGGCTGGAGATCCGGCGAGCAGTTCTTC,CASSATSGRYGWRSGEQFF
few,TRBJ2-7,TRBD2,TRBV7-2,TGTGCCAGCAGCTACTTAGCGGGAGGGGCCTACGAGCAGTACTTC,CASSYLAGGAYEQYF
NA,TRBJ1-3,NA,TRBV28,TGTGCCAGCAGTTTACCGGCTCTCCTCTCTGGAAACACCATATATTTT,CASSLPALLSGNTIYF
NA,TRBJ2-7,NA,TRBV28,TGTGCCAGCAGTTTAGTCGTCGGGACCGTCGTAGGGCAGTACTTC,CASSLVVGTVVGQYF
NA,TRBJ1-2,NA,TRBV29-1,TGCAGCGTTGCAGGGAGGAACTATGGCTACACCTTC,CSVAGRNYGYTF
NA,TRBJ2-7,NA,TRBV11-2,TGTGCCAGCAGCTTAGTGGCGGTAAGCTCCTACGAGCAGTACTTC,CASSLVAVSSYEQYF
NA,TRBJ2-1,TRBD1,TRBV27,TGTGCCAGCGGACAGGGGGATTGGAATGAGCAGTTCTTC,CASGQGDWNEQFF
NA,TRBJ2-7,NA,TRBV4-1,TGCGCCAGCAGCTATTCCTATTCCGGGGCCTACGAGCAGTACTTC,CASSYSYSGAYEQYF
NA,TRBJ2-5,TRBD2,TRBV19,TGTGCCAGTAGTAATCGAGCGGGAGGGCTCGGAGAGACCCAGTACTTC,CASSNRAGGLGETQYF
NA,TRBJ2-7,NA,TRBV19,TGTGCCAGTAGTGTAGGTGCGCCCTACGAGCAGTACTTC,CASSVGAPYEQYF
NA,TRBJ1-1,NA,TRBV19,TGTGCCAGTAGTATCTCTACGAACACTGAAGCTTTCTTT,CASSISTNTEAFF